Each of the 8 T cell receptor beta chains below was sequenced from the same sample in a study of shared clonotypes between healthy human individuals. Profiled with immunoSEQ multiplex PCR; TCRdb holds only in-frame clones, not every one. Among roughly 1,500,000 clones, just under 99% were seen once, and the ten largest hold roughly 0.35%. The sequencing sample was made of naive CD4+ T cells sorted from blood. The subset here: CD45RA+ positively selected. These receptors were taken from a young man in good health.

The chain links TRBV6-1 to TRBJ2-7, with 8 bases identical to TRBD1. This CDR3 is built from 13 residues. Unmatched junction bases numbered 2, after V lost 4 bases and J lost 3 bases. Per germline, CDR1 MNHNS and CDR2 SASEGT. CDR3 nucleotide sequence: TGTGCCAGCAGTGGCGGGACAGGCTACGAGCAGTACTTC. It specifies CASSGGTGYEQYF.

This clone was found once. The rearrangement joins TRBV7-9 to TRBJ2-1, with D uncertain. Germline-derived CDR1 and CDR2 are SEHNR and FQNEAQ (reference sequence). This CDR3 is 17 amino acids long. V lost 1 base and J lost 4, with 17 bases in between. This CDR3 reads CASSLESPQWGYNEQFF. The CDR3 DNA reads as TGTGCCAGCAGCTTAGAATCACCCCAGTGGGGATACAATGAGCAGTTCTTC.

CDR3 in amino acids: CASSLERTSSYEQYF. The CDR3 bases are TGTGCCAGCAGCTTAGAGAGGACTAGCTCCTACGAGCAGTACTTC. The V gene is TRBV7-9, the J gene TRBJ2-7; 7 nucleotides match TRBD2. The J segment lost 0 bases and the V segment lost 1 base, leaving 3 bases of the junction unmatched. CDR1 SEHNR and CDR2 FQNEAQ come from the germline V gene (reference sequence). There are 15 residues in the CDR3.

This clone is a singleton in its sample. The chain carries TRBV11-2 and TRBJ2-7; 8 nucleotides line up with TRBD1. Unmatched junction bases numbered 12, after V lost 2 bases and J lost 9 bases. The CDR3 extends over 15 amino acids. CDR1 and CDR2 (germline): SGHAT, FQNNGV. The CDR3 is CASSLSARGLGSQYF. The CDR3 bases are TGTGCCAGCAGCTTAAGTGCCAGGGGGCTGGGATCGCAGTACTTC.

This chain joins TRBV9 and TRBJ2-1; maybe TRBD1 (6 bases). CDR1 SGDLS and CDR2 YYNGEE come from the germline V gene. The V gene lost 0 bases and the J gene lost 8 bases, with 15 bases spanning the gap. This CDR3 spans 15 amino acids. The CDR3, as DNA: TGTGCCAGCAGCGTAGACCAGGGGAGAGACCATGAGCAGTTCTTC. Its protein is CASSVDQGRDHEQFF.

This sequence joins TRBV7-2 and TRBJ1-2; the match to TRBD1 covers 11 bases. Germline assignment: CDR1 SGHTA and CDR2 FQGNSA. The CDR3 contains 16 residues. The V segment lost 1 base and the J segment 6 bases; nucleotides outside the gene matches: 7. The CDR3: CASSLGGQGAANGYTF. The DNA for the CDR3 is TGTGCCAGCAGCTTAGGAGGACAGGGGGCGGCTAATGGCTACACCTTC.

The chain employs TRBV19 and TRBJ2-2, with TRBD2 as a possible D gene (5 bases). Germline V gene sequence: CDR1 LNHDA, CDR2 SQIVND (reference sequence). Trimming took off 6 bases at V and 7 bases at J, with 18 bases between the two ends. The CDR3 loop spans 15 amino acids. The CDR3 spells CASRHLSLRGGELFF. The CDR3 nucleotides read TGTGCCAGTAGACACCTGAGCCTCCGGGGCGGGGAGCTGTTTTTT.

This chain connects TRBV5-1 to TRBJ1-6, with D unresolved. Trimming stripped 0 bases from V and 2 bases from J, with 6 bases between. The CDR3 is made up of 15 amino acids. CDR1 is SGHRS and CDR2 is YFSETQ in the germline V gene. The CDR3 DNA reads TGCGCCAGCAGCTTGGCCCGGACCTATAATTCACCCCTCCACTTT. Residues: CASSLARTYNSPLHF.